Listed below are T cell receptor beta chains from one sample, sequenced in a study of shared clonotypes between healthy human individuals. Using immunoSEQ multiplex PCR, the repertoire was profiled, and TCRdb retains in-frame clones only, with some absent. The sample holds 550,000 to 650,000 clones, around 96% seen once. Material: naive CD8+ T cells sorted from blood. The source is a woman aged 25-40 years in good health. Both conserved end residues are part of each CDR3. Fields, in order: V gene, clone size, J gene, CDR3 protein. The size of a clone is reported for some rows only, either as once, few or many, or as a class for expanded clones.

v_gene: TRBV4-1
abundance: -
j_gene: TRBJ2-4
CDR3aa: CASSQRFSGQINIQYF

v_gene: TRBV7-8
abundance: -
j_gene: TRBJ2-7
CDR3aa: CASSLHRGSYEQYF

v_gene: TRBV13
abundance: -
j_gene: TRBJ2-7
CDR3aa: CASSLENQAVEQYF

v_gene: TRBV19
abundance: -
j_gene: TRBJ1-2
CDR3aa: CASSYQGNGYTF

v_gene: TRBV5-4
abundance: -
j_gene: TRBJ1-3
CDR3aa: CASSLYGGNTIYF

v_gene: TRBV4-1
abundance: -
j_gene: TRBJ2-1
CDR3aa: CASSQTSGYYNEQFF

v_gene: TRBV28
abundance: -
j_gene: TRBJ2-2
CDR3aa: CASRRTGSTGELFF

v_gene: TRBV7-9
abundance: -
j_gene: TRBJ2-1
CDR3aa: CASSPVTSGYYNEQFF

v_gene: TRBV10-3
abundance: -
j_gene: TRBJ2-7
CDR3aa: CAIGGANPYEQYF

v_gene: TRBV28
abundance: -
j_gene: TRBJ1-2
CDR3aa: CASRAGDGYGYTF

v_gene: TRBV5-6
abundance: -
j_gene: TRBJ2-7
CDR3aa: CASSLRQSNYEQYF

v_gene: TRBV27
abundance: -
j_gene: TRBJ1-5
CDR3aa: CASSYQALLGSQPQHF

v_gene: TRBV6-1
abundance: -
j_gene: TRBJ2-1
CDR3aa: CASTGTGVGEQFF

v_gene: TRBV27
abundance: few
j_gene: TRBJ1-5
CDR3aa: CASSFFGGFNQPQHF

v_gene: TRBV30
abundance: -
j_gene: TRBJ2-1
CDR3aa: CAWIPPTSYNEQFF

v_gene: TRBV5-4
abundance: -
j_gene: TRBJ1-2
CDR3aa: CASSLGSGATYGYTF

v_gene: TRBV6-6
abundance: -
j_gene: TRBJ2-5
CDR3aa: CASIGTGPQETQYF

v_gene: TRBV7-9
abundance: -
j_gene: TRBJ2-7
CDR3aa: CASSQGVWEQYF